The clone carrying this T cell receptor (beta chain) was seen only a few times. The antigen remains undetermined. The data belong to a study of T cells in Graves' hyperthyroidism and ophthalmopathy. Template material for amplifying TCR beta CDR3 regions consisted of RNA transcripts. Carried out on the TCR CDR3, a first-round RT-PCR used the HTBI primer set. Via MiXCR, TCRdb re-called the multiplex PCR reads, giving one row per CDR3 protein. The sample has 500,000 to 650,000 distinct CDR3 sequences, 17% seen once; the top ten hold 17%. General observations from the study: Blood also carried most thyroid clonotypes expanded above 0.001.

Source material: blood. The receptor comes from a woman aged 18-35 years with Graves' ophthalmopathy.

The CDR3 sequence is CAWSPGTGLEQYF. In DNA, the CDR3 is TGTGCCTGGAGTCCCGGGACAGGGCTCGAGCAGTACTTC. V is TRBV30 and J is TRBJ2-7, with 9 bases fitting TRBD1. The ends lost 2 bases at V and 6 bases at J; junction bases unmatched: 5. This CDR3 is 13 amino acids long. Germline assignment: CDR1 GTSNPN and CDR2 SVGIG (reference sequence).